Sequencing of this T cell receptor (beta chain) was carried out in a study of cytomegalovirus exposure and HLA in healthy donors. The germline V gene encodes CDR1 SGHRS and CDR2 YFSETQ. Unmatched junction bases numbered 2, after V lost 0 bases and J lost 6 bases. The CDR3 is 15 amino acids. On this clone: Antigen specificity is unknown.

Study-wide results and limits: Later analysis associated a missense DCLRE1C variant with TCR beta V- and J-gene trimming. A later analysis, which compared TCR beta chains of equal frequency, found the HLA-associated ones more clonally expanded. For most TCR beta V segments, an earlier analysis put the productive rate at about 87% or about 30% of the time. Across donors, most TCRs were seen rarely, yet some public ones were widespread.

With 60 Vbeta and 13 Jbeta primers, the PCR was carried out. TCRdb's copy holds only in-frame clones and misses some; the assay was immunoSEQ multiplex PCR. The table has around 120,000 clones, around three quarters seen once. The chain recombines TRBV5-1 with TRBJ1-6; 8 bases map to TRBD1. Material for sequencing was PBMCs. This TCR was sampled from a human donor in good health. The CDR3 DNA reads TGCGCCAGCAGCTTGGAGCAGGGGGCTAATTCACCCCTCCACTTT. As protein: CASSLEQGANSPLHF.